The clone carrying this T cell receptor beta chain was counted only a few times. The data were taken from a study of patients and donors after allogeneic stem cell transplantation. Germline V lookup: CDR1 SGHDT, CDR2 YYEEEE. The CDR3 extends over 15 amino acids. V was cut by 4 bases and J by 3 bases, with 17 bases left in between. TCRdb redid the calling of the RT-PCR reads with MiXCR, one entry per CDR3 protein. Of about 70,000 distinct CDR3 sequences in the sample, roughly 29% were seen once. The origin of this receptor is a human donor who was either an allogeneic HSCT recipient or a stem cell or donor lymphocyte infusion donor (not recorded which). It is not recorded whose cells these are; they may come from a transplant donor. The sample consisted of blood, either unsorted or a sorted T cell fraction (not recorded which). The chain has TRBV5-6 and TRBJ2-7; D ambiguous. DNA for the CDR3: TGTGCCAGCAGCCCCGGTTATCGGACGGGCTACGAGCAGTACTTC. Its protein product is CASSPGYRTGYEQYF.